This T cell receptor beta chain was observed in a study of cytomegalovirus exposure and HLA in healthy donors. At the level of the study: The 120 or so validation repertoires were produced on the same platform as the 670 or so repertoires of the first cohort. This was reported in a later analysis.

There are 15 residues in the CDR3. The germline gives CDR1 SGHDT, CDR2 YYEEEE. The V and J ends lost 5 bases and 7 bases respectively, with 21 bases between them. Concerning this clone: Its specificity is not known.

Study-wide points: Published work reported that the classifier diagnosed cytomegalovirus status with high specificity and sensitivity. The tendency of first-cohort TCR clusters to co-occur in the 120 or so validation repertoires emerged from a later analysis.

Assay used: immunoSEQ multiplex PCR; TCRdb lists only in-frame clones, some missing. The sample yields roughly 300,000 clones, over 75% seen once. The chain couples TRBV5-6 to TRBJ2-5, with D possibly TRBD1 on 5 matching bases. This receptor was obtained from a woman in her late teens or twenties in good health and CMV-seronegative. Sample: PBMCs. The CDR3 sequence: CASRSEVRAHGTQYF. The CDR3 DNA is TGTGCCAGCAGGAGTGAGGTCAGGGCCCATGGGACCCAGTACTTC.